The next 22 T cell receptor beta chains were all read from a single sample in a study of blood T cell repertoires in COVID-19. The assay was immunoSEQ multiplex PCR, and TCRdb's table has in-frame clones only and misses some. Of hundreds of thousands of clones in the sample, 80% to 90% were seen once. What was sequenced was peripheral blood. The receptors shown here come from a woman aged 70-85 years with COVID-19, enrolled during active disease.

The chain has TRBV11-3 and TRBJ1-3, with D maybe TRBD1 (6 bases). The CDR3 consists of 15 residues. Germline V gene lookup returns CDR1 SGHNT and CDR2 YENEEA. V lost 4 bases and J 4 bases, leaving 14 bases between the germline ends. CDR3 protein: CASSSRQVGGNTIYF. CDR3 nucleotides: TGTGCCAGCAGCTCGCGACAGGTTGGCGGAAACACCATATATTTT. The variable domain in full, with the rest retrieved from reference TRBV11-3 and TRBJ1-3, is EAGVVQSPRYKIIEKKQPVAFWCNPISGHNTLYWYLQNLGQGPELLIRYENEEAVDDSQLPKDRFSAERLKGVDSTLKIQPAELGDSAVYLCASSSRQVGGNTIYFGEGSWLTVV.

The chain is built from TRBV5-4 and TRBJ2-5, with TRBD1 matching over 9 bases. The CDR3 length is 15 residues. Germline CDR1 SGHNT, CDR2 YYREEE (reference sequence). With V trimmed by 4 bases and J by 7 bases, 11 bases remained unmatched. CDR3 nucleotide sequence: TGTGCCAGCAGCCAGGACAGGGGCTCAACATGGACCCAGTACTTC. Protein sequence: CASSQDRGSTWTQYF.

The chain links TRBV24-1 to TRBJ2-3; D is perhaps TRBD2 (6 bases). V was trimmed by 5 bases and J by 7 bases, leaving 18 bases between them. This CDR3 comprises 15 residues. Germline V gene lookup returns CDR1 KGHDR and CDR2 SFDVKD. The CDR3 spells CATSGRDTGSHTQYF. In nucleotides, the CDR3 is TGTGCCACCAGTGGGAGGGATACCGGGTCCCATACGCAGTATTTT.

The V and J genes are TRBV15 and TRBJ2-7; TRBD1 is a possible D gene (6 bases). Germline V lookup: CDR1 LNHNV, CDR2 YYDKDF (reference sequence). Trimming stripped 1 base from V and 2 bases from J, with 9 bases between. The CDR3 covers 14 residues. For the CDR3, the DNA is TGTGCCACCAGCAGAGGGGACACTACCTACGAGCAGTACTTC. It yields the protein CATSRGDTTYEQYF.

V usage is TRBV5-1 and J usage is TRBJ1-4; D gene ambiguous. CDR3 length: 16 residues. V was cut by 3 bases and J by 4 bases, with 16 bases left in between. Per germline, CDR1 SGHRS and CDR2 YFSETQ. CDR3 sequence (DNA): TGCGCCAGCAGCTCGATGGGCCCGCTCGATAATGAAAAACTGTTTTTT. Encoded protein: CASSSMGPLDNEKLFF. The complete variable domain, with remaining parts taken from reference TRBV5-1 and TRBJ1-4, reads KAGVTQTPRYLIKTRGQQVTLSCSPISGHRSVSWYQQTPGQGLQFLFEYFSETQRNKGNFPGRFSGRQFSNSRSEMNVSTLELGDSALYLCASSSMGPLDNEKLFFGSGTQLSVL.

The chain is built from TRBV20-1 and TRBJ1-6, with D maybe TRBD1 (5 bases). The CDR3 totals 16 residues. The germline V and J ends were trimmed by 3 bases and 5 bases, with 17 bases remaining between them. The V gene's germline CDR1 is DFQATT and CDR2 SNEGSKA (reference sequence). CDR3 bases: TGCAGTGCTAGTGACACGGGTAGGGGCCATAATTCACCCCTCCACTTT. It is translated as CSASDTGRGHNSPLHF.

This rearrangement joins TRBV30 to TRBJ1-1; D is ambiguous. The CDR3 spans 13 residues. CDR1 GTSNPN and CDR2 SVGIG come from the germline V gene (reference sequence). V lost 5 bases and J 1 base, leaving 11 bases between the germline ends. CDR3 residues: CAWAYQKNTEAFF. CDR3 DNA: TGTGCCTGGGCTTACCAGAAGAACACTGAAGCTTTCTTT.

As DNA, the CDR3 is TGTGCCAGCAGCAAGGACGGAGACAGACCCCAGCATTTT. It translates to CASSKDGDRPQHF. The rearrangement joins TRBV2 to TRBJ1-5, with a weak D call TRBD1 (5 bases). Germline V gene data show CDR1 as SNHLY and CDR2 as FYNNEI. V shed 6 bases and J shed 10 bases, with 16 bases lying between them. The CDR3 runs to 13 residues.

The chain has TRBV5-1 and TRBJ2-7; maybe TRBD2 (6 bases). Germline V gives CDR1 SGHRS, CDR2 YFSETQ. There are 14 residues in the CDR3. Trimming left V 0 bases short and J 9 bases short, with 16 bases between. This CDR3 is CASSLGLEGVAQYF. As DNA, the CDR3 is TGCGCCAGCAGCTTGGGACTAGAAGGGGTCGCGCAGTACTTC.

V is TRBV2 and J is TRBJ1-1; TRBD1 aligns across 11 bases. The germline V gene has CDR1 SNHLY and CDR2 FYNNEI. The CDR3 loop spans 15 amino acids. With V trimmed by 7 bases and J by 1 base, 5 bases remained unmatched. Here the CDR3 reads CASKTGTGGNTEAFF. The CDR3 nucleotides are TGTGCCAGCAAGACCGGGACAGGGGGGAACACTGAAGCTTTCTTT.

The CDR3 nucleotides are TGCAGTGCTAGTTTGGGACTAGCGGGAGAGGACACCGGGGAGCTGTTTTTT. This sequence encodes CSASLGLAGEDTGELFF. J is TRBJ2-2 and V is TRBV20-1; 14 bases align to TRBD2. The germline V gene has CDR1 DFQATT and CDR2 SNEGSKA (reference sequence). The CDR3 contains 17 residues. V was pared by 3 bases and J by 3 bases, with 6 bases of the junction left unmatched.

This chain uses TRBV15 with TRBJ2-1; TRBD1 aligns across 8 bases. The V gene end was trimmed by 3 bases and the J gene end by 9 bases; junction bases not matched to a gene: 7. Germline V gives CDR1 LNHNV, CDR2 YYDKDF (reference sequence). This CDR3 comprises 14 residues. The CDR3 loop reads CATSSDRTGFEQFF. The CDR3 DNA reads TGTGCCACCAGCAGCGATAGGACAGGGTTTGAGCAGTTCTTC.

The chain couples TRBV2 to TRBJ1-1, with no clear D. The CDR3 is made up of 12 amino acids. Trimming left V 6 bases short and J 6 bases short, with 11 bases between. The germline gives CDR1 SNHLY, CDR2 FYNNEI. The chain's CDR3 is CASSQMGSEAFF. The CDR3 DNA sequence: TGTGCCAGCAGCCAAATGGGCTCTGAAGCTTTCTTT.

The CDR3 DNA reads as TGTGCCAGCAGCATTACAGGGGGCGCTGGCTACACCTTC. Its translation is CASSITGGAGYTF. V and J are TRBV7-8 and TRBJ1-2; 9 bases align to TRBD1. Germline V gene data show CDR1 as SGHVS and CDR2 as FQNEAQ. V trimming: 5 bases; J trimming: 7 bases; junction bases outside the gene matches: 5. The CDR3 sequence is 13 residues long.

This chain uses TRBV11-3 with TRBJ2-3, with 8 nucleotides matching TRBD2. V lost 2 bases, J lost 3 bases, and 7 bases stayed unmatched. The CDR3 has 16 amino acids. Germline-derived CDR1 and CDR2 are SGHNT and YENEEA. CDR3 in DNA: TGTGCCAGCAGCTTACTCGGGAGGGGTTGGACAGATACGCAGTATTTT. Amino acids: CASSLLGRGWTDTQYF.

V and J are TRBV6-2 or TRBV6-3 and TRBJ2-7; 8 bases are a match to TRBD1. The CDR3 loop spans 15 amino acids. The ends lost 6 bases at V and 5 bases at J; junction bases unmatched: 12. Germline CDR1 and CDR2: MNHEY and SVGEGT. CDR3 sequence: CASSRRLTGADEQYF. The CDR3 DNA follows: TGTGCCAGCAGCCGGCGGTTGACAGGGGCGGACGAGCAGTACTTC.

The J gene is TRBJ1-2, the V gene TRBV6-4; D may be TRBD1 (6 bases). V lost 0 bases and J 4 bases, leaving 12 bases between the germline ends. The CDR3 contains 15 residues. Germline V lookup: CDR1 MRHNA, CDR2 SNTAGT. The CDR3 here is CASSDSITGPYGYTF. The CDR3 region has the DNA TGTGCCAGCAGTGACTCGATAACAGGGCCCTATGGCTACACCTTC.

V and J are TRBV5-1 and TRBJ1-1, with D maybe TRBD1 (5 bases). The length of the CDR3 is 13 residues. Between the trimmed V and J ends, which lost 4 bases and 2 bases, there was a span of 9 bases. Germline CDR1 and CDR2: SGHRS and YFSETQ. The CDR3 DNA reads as TGCGCCAGCAGCCCCGGGACTAACACTGAAGCTTTCTTT. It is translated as CASSPGTNTEAFF.

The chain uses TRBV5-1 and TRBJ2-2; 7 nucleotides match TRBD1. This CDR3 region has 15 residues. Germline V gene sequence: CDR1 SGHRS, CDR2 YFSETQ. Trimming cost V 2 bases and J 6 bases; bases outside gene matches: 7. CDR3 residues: CASSLRAGTAGELFF. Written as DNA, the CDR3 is TGCGCCAGCAGCTTACGTGCAGGGACAGCCGGGGAGCTGTTTTTT.

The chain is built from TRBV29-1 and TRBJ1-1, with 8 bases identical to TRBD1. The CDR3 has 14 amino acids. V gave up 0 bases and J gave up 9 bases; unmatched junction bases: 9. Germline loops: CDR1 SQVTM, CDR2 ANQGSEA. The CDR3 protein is CSVEDSSQGAKAFF. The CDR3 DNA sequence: TGCAGCGTTGAAGATAGTTCCCAGGGGGCGAAAGCTTTCTTT.

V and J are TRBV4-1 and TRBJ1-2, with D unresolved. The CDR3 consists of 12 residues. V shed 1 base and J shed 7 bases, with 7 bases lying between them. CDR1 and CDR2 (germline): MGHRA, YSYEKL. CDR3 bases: TGCGCCAGCAGCCAAGGAACACGTGGCTACACCTTC. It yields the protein CASSQGTRGYTF.

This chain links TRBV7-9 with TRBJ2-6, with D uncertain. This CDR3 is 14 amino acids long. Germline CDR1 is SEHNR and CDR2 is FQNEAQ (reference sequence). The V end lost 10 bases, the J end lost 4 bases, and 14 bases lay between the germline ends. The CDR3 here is CAIRSSEGANVLTF. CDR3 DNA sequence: TGTGCCATTCGAAGCTCTGAGGGGGCCAACGTCCTGACTTTC.